A selection of T cell receptor beta chains follows, all from one sample in a study of T cell responses to AZD1222 COVID-19 vaccine. The table came from immunoSEQ multiplex PCR; TCRdb's copy has only in-frame clones and leaves some out. Here the sample spans some 130,000 clones, 88% being singletons. The specimen comprised peripheral blood, sampled on day 0 of AZD1222 vaccination. These receptor sequences come from an adult in good health. Each CDR3 is given with its conserved first and last residue. The order of the fields is V gene, CDR3 length, J gene, D gene, clone size, CDR3 DNA, CDR3 protein. The D gene is left open where the match is weak. For some rows the clone size is stated as once, few or many, or as a class when expanded; others skip it.

>TRBV7-2|14|TRBJ2-5|-|-
TGTGCCAGCAGCTTAGGAGGGGGGCCGGAGACCCAGTACTTC
CASSLGGGPETQYF
>TRBV5-8|15|TRBJ1-5|-|-
TGTGCCAGCAGCTTGGGAAGCGTTGGCAATCAGCCCCAGCATTTT
CASSLGSVGNQPQHF
>TRBV5-1|16|TRBJ2-1|TRBD2|-
TGCGCCAGCAGCCCGGCCGGACTAGGAGCCTACAATGAGCAGTTCTTC
CASSPAGLGAYNEQFF
>TRBV7-6|15|TRBJ2-7|-|-
TGTGCCAGCAGCTTAGGGGCCCCGCAGCTCTACGAGCAGTACTTC
CASSLGAPQLYEQYF
>TRBV24-1|17|TRBJ1-2|-|-
TGTGCCACCAGTGATTCCACAAAAACCGGGACACGGTATGGCTACACCTTC
CATSDSTKTGTRYGYTF
>TRBV2|12|TRBJ2-7|-|-
TGTGCCAGCAGTGACAGGGGCAACGAGCAGTACTTC
CASSDRGNEQYF
>TRBV5-5|17|TRBJ2-1|TRBD1|-
TGTGCCAGCAGCCCATACCACTCCATGACAGGGGGGAATGAGCAGTTCTTC
CASSPYHSMTGGNEQFF
>TRBV11-2|14|TRBJ2-7|-|-
TGTGCCAGCAGCTCCATCAGGAGGGCCCAACGCACGTACTTC
CASSSIRRAQRTYF
>TRBV6-6|13|TRBJ1-5|-|-
TGTGCCAGCAGAATAGACAGAAATCAGCCCCAGCATTTT
CASRIDRNQPQHF
>TRBV5-1|15|TRBJ2-1|-|-
TGCGCCAGCAGCATCATAGCGGATCCCTACAATGAGCAGTTCTTC
CASSIIADPYNEQFF
>TRBV5-8|11|TRBJ2-7|-|-
TGTGCCAGCAGCCCGAGGAGGGAGCAGTACTTC
CASSPRREQYF
>TRBV7-2|15|TRBJ2-7|TRBD2|few
TGTGCCAGCAGCCTTCTAGCGGGGGACCCCTACGAGCAGTACTTC
CASSLLAGDPYEQYF
>TRBV12-5|13|TRBJ1-1|-|-
TGTGCTAGTGGTTTGGTGCGGGGAACTGAAGCTTTCTTT
CASGLVRGTEAFF
>TRBV7-7|13|TRBJ2-5|-|once
TGTGCCAGCAGCTTGAACTTTCAAGAGACCCAGTACTTC
CASSLNFQETQYF
>TRBV11-1|14|TRBJ2-1|-|-
TGTGCCAGCACTCGTGGGCGAGGATACACTGAGCAGTTCTTC
CASTRGRGYTEQFF
>TRBV11-2|11|TRBJ2-3|-|-
TGTGCCAGCAGCTACAAGGATACGCAGTATTTT
CASSYKDTQYF
>TRBV19|15|TRBJ2-2|-|-
TGTGCCAGTAGTAAAGGGGACATTCCCGCCGGGGAGCTGTTTTTT
CASSKGDIPAGELFF
>TRBV6-5|15|TRBJ2-3|-|-
TGTGCCAGCAGTTACTCGTCAGACTCGGGAGATACGCAGTATTTT
CASSYSSDSGDTQYF
>TRBV4-3|16|TRBJ1-2|TRBD1|-
TGCGCCAGCAGCCAAGGACAGGGGGCGGGGTCCTATGGCTACACCTTC
CASSQGQGAGSYGYTF
>TRBV15|15|TRBJ2-2|-|once
TGTGCCACCAGCAGAGGAGGAACGAACACCGGGGAGCTGTTTTTT
CATSRGGTNTGELFF
>TRBV7-9|16|TRBJ2-2|-|once
TGTGCCAGCAGCTTAGCTATCGGGGACCCCACCGGGGAGCTGTTTTTT
CASSLAIGDPTGELFF
>TRBV5-4|14|TRBJ2-3|-|-
TGTGCCAGCAGCAGAGAGGGACCCACAGATACGCAGTATTTT
CASSREGPTDTQYF
>TRBV25-1|18|TRBJ1-4|TRBD1|-
TGTGCCAGCAGTGAATGGGGGACAGGGGTATCAACTAATGAAAAACTGTTTTTT
CASSEWGTGVSTNEKLFF
>TRBV7-9|14|TRBJ2-7|-|-
TGTGCCAGCAGCTTAGGAGGACAAGTCTACGAGCAGTACTTC
CASSLGGQVYEQYF
>TRBV15|12|TRBJ2-7|-|-
TGTGCCACCCGGGGGCGAGGCCACGAGCAGTACTTC
CATRGRGHEQYF
>TRBV25-1|13|TRBJ2-7|-|-
TGTGCCAGCAGTCGAGGGGGGGCAGATGAGCAGTACTTC
CASSRGGADEQYF
>TRBV19|15|TRBJ1-5|TRBD1|-
TGTGCCAGTAGTGCCCGGGACAGGGGGATTCAGCCCCAGCATTTT
CASSARDRGIQPQHF
>TRBV9|13|TRBJ1-2|-|-
TGTGCCAGCAGCGCGAGCGATTACTATGGCTACACCTTC
CASSASDYYGYTF
>TRBV5-1|13|TRBJ1-5|-|-
TGCGCCAGCAGCTTTGGGAGCAATCAGCCCCAGCATTTT
CASSFGSNQPQHF
>TRBV12-3/TRBV12-4|12|TRBJ2-7|-|-
TGTGCCAGCAGTTTGGTGGGACACGAGCAGTACTTC
CASSLVGHEQYF
>TRBV18|14|TRBJ1-2|-|-
TGTGCCAGCTCACCGACGGGACTAGACTATGGCTACACCTTC
CASSPTGLDYGYTF
>TRBV19|16|TRBJ2-7|TRBD2|once
TGTGCCAGTAGTACGCGGCACGGGGGGTTCACCTACGAGCAGTACTTC
CASSTRHGGFTYEQYF
>TRBV7-2|15|TRBJ2-7|-|-
TGTGCCAGCAGCTCCACCGACCTCAGCTCCTACGAGCAGTACTTC
CASSSTDLSSYEQYF
>TRBV2|18|TRBJ1-4|TRBD1|-
TGTGCCAGCAGTGATCCGGACAGGGGTACAGCAACTAATGAAAAACTGTTTTTT
CASSDPDRGTATNEKLFF
>TRBV5-1|12|TRBJ2-7|-|-
TGCGCCAGCAGCTGGCCTGCCCACGAGCAGTACTTC
CASSWPAHEQYF
>TRBV2|15|TRBJ2-3|TRBD1|-
TGTGCCAGCAGTGAAAGGGGGACAGGGGCAGATACGCAGTATTTT
CASSERGTGADTQYF
>TRBV5-8|15|TRBJ1-4|-|-
TGTGCCAGCAGGCCTTTCCGAGGAGGAAGGGAAAAACTGTTTTTT
CASRPFRGGREKLFF
>TRBV2|12|TRBJ2-3|TRBD2|few
TGTGCCAGCCGGGCTAGCGGAGATACGCAGTATTTT
CASRASGDTQYF
>TRBV5-1|13|TRBJ1-2|TRBD1|-
TGCGCCAGCAGCTCGGGACAGGCGGAGGGCTACACCTTC
CASSSGQAEGYTF
>TRBV12-2|16|TRBJ2-3|-|-
TGTGCAAGTCGATGGGGCCTAGCGGGGGCGGAAGATACGCAGTATTTT
CASRWGLAGAEDTQYF